Sequencing of this T cell receptor (beta chain) was carried out in a study of OX40 agonist ivuxolimab in advanced cancers. On the study more broadly: Melanoma, hepatocellular carcinoma, head and neck or renal cell cancer occurred in dose-escalation patients.

Trimming took 2 bases from V and 2 from J, leaving 13 bases between them. Looked up from germline, CDR1 is SGHDT and CDR2 is YYEEEE. CDR3 size: 15 residues. Sequenced by immunoSEQ multiplex PCR; TCRdb stores in-frame clones only, minus some. This sample has about 59,000 clones, with more than 75% found just once. The V and J genes are TRBV5-6 and TRBJ1-1, with no clear D. This TCR came from an adult with an advanced solid tumor such as melanoma, head and neck, liver or kidney cancer. This sample comprised CD4+ or CD8+ T cells sorted from blood, obtained in a trial of the OX40 agonist ivuxolimab. The CDR3 nucleotides read TGTGCCAGCAGCTTTTTCGAGGGCCGAAACACTGAAGCTTTCTTT. Protein: CASSFFEGRNTEAFF.